The rows below give T cell receptor beta chains drawn from one sample of a study of cytomegalovirus exposure and HLA in healthy donors. Assay used: immunoSEQ multiplex PCR; TCRdb lists only in-frame clones, some missing. The sample has over 80,000 clones; 82% are singletons. Sequences were obtained from PBMCs. These receptors were obtained from a man in his fifties or sixties in good health and CMV-seronegative. Each CDR3 is given with its conserved first and last residue. Each record gives: D gene, V gene, clone size, J gene, CDR3 DNA, CDR3 protein. A D gene is named only where the DNA matches it firmly. Where a row states a size, it is once, few, many or the class of an expanded clone; other rows omit it.

D: .
V: TRBV4-3
size: few
J: TRBJ2-7
DNA: TGCGCCAGCAGCCATCGCAGGGGGGCCCCCGGGGAGCAGTACTTC
CDR3: CASSHRRGAPGEQYF

D: .
V: TRBV9
size: .
J: TRBJ1-1
DNA: TGTGCCAGCACCGTGGGAGGGAGAATGAACACTGAAGCTTTCTTT
CDR3: CASTVGGRMNTEAFF

D: TRBD1
V: TRBV5-1
size: .
J: TRBJ2-7
DNA: TGCGCCAGCAGCCTAGGTCCGGGACAGGGTACCCACGAGCAGTACTTC
CDR3: CASSLGPGQGTHEQYF

D: .
V: TRBV28
size: .
J: TRBJ1-5
DNA: TGTGCCACCCAACCAACCGGTCTACCCCAGCATTTT
CDR3: CATQPTGLPQHF

D: TRBD2
V: TRBV9
size: .
J: TRBJ2-7
DNA: TGTGCCAGCAGCGTAGGAGGCGGGAGCAACTCCGAGCAGTACTTC
CDR3: CASSVGGGSNSEQYF

D: .
V: TRBV28
size: .
J: TRBJ2-3
DNA: TGTGCCAGCCTAGGTGGGAGCGTGGATACGCAGTATTTT
CDR3: CASLGGSVDTQYF

D: .
V: TRBV7-2
size: .
J: TRBJ2-1
DNA: TGTGCCAGCAGCCCCTCCCCGGGTTTCGAGCAGTTCTTC
CDR3: CASSPSPGFEQFF

D: .
V: TRBV30
size: .
J: TRBJ1-2
DNA: TGTGCGGCGGGGGGACTTGGTGGCTACACCTTC
CDR3: CAAGGLGGYTF

D: .
V: TRBV6-1
size: .
J: TRBJ1-5
DNA: TGTGCCAGCAGTGCCGGGACACTTCAGCCCCAGCATTTT
CDR3: CASSAGTLQPQHF

D: .
V: TRBV6-1
size: once
J: TRBJ2-7
DNA: TGTGCCAGCAGTGAAGGTCCATTCTACGAGCAGTACTTC
CDR3: CASSEGPFYEQYF

D: .
V: TRBV4-1
size: .
J: TRBJ2-3
DNA: TGCGCCAGCAGCCAAGATCCATTAGAGGGAGCGGGTAGCACAGATACGCAGTATTTT
CDR3: CASSQDPLEGAGSTDTQYF

D: .
V: TRBV2
size: few
J: TRBJ1-3
DNA: TGTGCCAGCATGGTAGGCGGGATCGTCGGAAACACCATATATTTT
CDR3: CASMVGGIVGNTIYF

D: .
V: TRBV7-9
size: once
J: TRBJ1-3
DNA: TGTGCCAGCAGCTTAGCAGCGAGGGGAAACACCATATATTTT
CDR3: CASSLAARGNTIYF

D: .
V: TRBV5-1
size: .
J: TRBJ2-3
DNA: TGCGCCAGCCGAGCGAGCGGAACTACAGATACGCAGTATTTT
CDR3: CASRASGTTDTQYF

D: .
V: TRBV6-5
size: few
J: TRBJ1-1
DNA: TGTGCCAGCAGTTCCTTTTCTAGAATGAACACTGAAGCTTTCTTT
CDR3: CASSSFSRMNTEAFF

D: .
V: TRBV6-6
size: .
J: TRBJ2-7
DNA: TGTGCCAGCAGAGGTCAGGGGTACGAGCAGTACTTC
CDR3: CASRGQGYEQYF

D: .
V: TRBV6-4
size: .
J: TRBJ1-5
DNA: TGTGCCAGCAGGGCGAAGGACACCAATCAGCCCCAGCATTTT
CDR3: CASRAKDTNQPQHF

D: TRBD1
V: TRBV10-3
size: .
J: TRBJ2-3
DNA: TGTGCCATCAGTGGCCCGGGACAGCTAGACTCTAGCACAGATACGCAGTATTTT
CDR3: CAISGPGQLDSSTDTQYF

D: TRBD1
V: TRBV7-9
size: .
J: TRBJ1-1
DNA: TGTGCCAGCAGCCAAAACACAGGGGGCTTCACTGAAGCTTTCTTT
CDR3: CASSQNTGGFTEAFF

D: TRBD2
V: TRBV9
size: .
J: TRBJ2-3
DNA: TGTGCCAGCACCGAGGGACTAGCGCAAGCAGATACGCAGTATTTT
CDR3: CASTEGLAQADTQYF

D: TRBD1
V: TRBV28
size: .
J: TRBJ1-2
DNA: TGTGCCAGCAGTTCGCGGACAGGCTCCTATGGCTACACCTTC
CDR3: CASSSRTGSYGYTF

D: TRBD1
V: TRBV19
size: once
J: TRBJ1-2
DNA: TGTGCCAGTAGTACGATTTCCGGGACAGGGATGAATGGCTACACCTTC
CDR3: CASSTISGTGMNGYTF

D: .
V: TRBV19
size: .
J: TRBJ2-7
DNA: TGTGCCAGTAGTCCTCGGGGGATACTGGCTGGGTACGAGCAGTACTTC
CDR3: CASSPRGILAGYEQYF

D: TRBD1
V: TRBV27
size: .
J: TRBJ2-1
DNA: TGTGCCAGCAGTTTAGGGACAGGGATTTTGAATGAGCAGTTCTTC
CDR3: CASSLGTGILNEQFF

D: .
V: TRBV30
size: .
J: TRBJ2-7
DNA: TGTGCCTGGAGTGCCCTCGGGTACGAGCAGTACTTC
CDR3: CAWSALGYEQYF

D: .
V: TRBV4-1
size: few
J: TRBJ1-4
DNA: TGCGCCAGCAGCCAAGCCTTGACAGCAACTAATGAAAAACTGTTTTTT
CDR3: CASSQALTATNEKLFF

D: .
V: TRBV5-4
size: .
J: TRBJ2-7
DNA: .
CDR3: CASSLVGQGATLDF

D: TRBD1
V: TRBV4-3
size: .
J: TRBJ1-4
DNA: TGCGCCAGCAGCCAAGATTACAGGGGAACTAATGAAAAACTGTTTTTT
CDR3: CASSQDYRGTNEKLFF

D: TRBD2
V: TRBV10-1
size: once
J: TRBJ2-1
DNA: TGCGCCAGCAGTTCCGGTAGCGGGATTGGCAATGAGCAGTTCTTC
CDR3: CASSSGSGIGNEQFF

D: .
V: TRBV10-3
size: .
J: TRBJ1-2
DNA: TGTGCCATCAGTCGCGGGGGGAACTATGGCTACACCTTC
CDR3: CAISRGGNYGYTF

D: .
V: TRBV6-5
size: .
J: TRBJ2-3
DNA: TGTGCCAGCGCGGAGGAGGCAGATACGCAGTATTTT
CDR3: CASAEEADTQYF

D: TRBD1
V: TRBV19
size: .
J: TRBJ2-5
DNA: TGTGCCAGTAGTATAAGACAGGGGGCTCAACTTGGGACCCAGTACTTC
CDR3: CASSIRQGAQLGTQYF